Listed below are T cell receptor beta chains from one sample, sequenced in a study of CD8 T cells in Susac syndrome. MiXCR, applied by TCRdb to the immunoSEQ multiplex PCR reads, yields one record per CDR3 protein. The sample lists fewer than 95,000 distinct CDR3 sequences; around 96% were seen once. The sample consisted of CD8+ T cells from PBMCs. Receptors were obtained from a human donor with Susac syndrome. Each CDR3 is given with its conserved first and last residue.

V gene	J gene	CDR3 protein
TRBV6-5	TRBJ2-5	CASNHRDSQETQYF
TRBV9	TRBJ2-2	CASSVAAGPNTGELFF
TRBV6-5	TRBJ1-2	CASSLMASYGYTF
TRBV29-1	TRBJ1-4	CSVEDPATNEKLFF
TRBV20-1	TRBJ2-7	CRPIRLSSYEQYF
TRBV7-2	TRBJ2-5	CASSFGLHQETQYF
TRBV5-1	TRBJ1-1	CASSFDLASPTEAFF
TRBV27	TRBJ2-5	CASSLLGIPETQYF
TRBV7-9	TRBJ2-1	CASSAGHLSYNEQFF
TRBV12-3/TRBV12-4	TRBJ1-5	CASSLQGDQPQHF
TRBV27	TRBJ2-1	CASSSLLVPSSYNEQFF
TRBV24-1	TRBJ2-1	CATSDSDHREFF
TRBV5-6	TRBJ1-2	CASSPIYRGDGYTF
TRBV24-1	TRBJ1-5	CATSDRSYQPQHF
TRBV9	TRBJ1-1	CASSVGSGSLLPEAFF
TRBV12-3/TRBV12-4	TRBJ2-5	CASSTTGVQETQYF
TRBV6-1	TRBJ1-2	CASSHQGGGDDYGYTF
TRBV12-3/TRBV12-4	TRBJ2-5	CASSSAGRQETQYF